This T cell receptor beta chain was identified during a study of T-cell memory formation after mild COVID-19. As for the study in general: Largely, TCR clusters stayed within a single donor. Whole-study findings and limits: Memory cells collected pre-infection included some clones that later responded, suggesting cross-reactive memory joined. Contracting clones from day 15 to 85 showed balanced CD4/CD8; later expanders favored CD4+.

This CDR3 spans 14 amino acids. The germline V and J ends were trimmed by 8 bases and 0 bases, with 12 bases remaining between them. Germline V gene data show CDR1 as SGHNT and CDR2 as YYREEE (reference sequence). A 5'RACE reaction primed in the constant segment made cDNA libraries of TCR alpha and TCR beta, and these carried sample barcodes and UMIs. TCRdb fed the 5' RACE reads into MiXCR, producing one record per CDR3 protein. The sample contains 470,000 or so distinct CDR3 sequences, 18% of which appear only once. This clonotype was found many times. Its antigen is not known. The sequenced sample was PBMCs or a T cell subset sorted from them (not recorded which). The sequence derives from an adult woman who had mild COVID-19 (a few samples of this study predate the infection). Cell type and time point are not known. The chain joins TRBV5-4 to TRBJ2-1, with D possibly matching TRBD2 (5 bases). Here the CDR3 reads CASLGGTSYNEQFF. The CDR3 nucleotides read TGTGCCAGTTTAGGAGGTACCTCCTACAATGAGCAGTTCTTC.